The 8 T cell receptor delta chains below were found in one sample sequenced in a study of gamma-delta T cells after stem cell transplantation. TCRdb re-identified clones in the RT-PCR reads via CATT. The data hold about 3,200 delta-chain clones, with approximately 5.1% observed a single time. Material: gamma-delta T cells. These receptors all come from a human donor. It is not recorded whose cells these are; they may come from a transplant donor.

This CDR3 is CACEGLRLGDTRDTDKLIF. Here the CDR3 DNA reads TGTGCCTGTGAGGGACTACGTCTGGGGGATACGCGGGACACCGATAAACTCATCTTT. The chain is built from TRDV2 and TRDJ1; TRDD3 matches 12 bases. V lost 4 bases to trimming and J lost 0 bases; unmatched junction nucleotides: 14. The CDR3 is 19 amino acids. Germline V lookup: CDR1 GEAIGNYY, CDR2 EKD.

To note about this clone: TCRdb records a much larger clone's protein for this DNA, with a difference at residue 9 that likely arises from a read error; the protein given is the translation of the DNA. V is TRDV2 and J is TRDJ1, with D tentatively TRDD3 (5 bases). Germline-derived CDR1 and CDR2 are GEAIGNYY and EKD. The V end lost 0 bases, the J end lost 7 bases, and 17 bases lay between the germline ends. The CDR3 totals 15 residues. This chain's CDR3 is CACDTVGRYTGKLIF. The CDR3 DNA reads as TGTGCCTGTGACACCGTCGGGCGGTATACGGGTAAACTCATCTTT.

With respect to this clone: This sequence is one base from a far larger clone and is likely a read error. Additional DNA sequences in this sample encode the identical CDR3. The rearrangement joins TRDV2 to TRDJ1; 13 bases align to TRDD3. CDR1 is GEAIGNYY, CDR2 EKD, per germline. After removal of 2 bases from V and 4 bases from J, the junction contained 21 bases not matched to a gene. The length of the CDR3 is 21 residues. The CDR3 protein is CACDMILGDTGPQPGNDKLIF. DNA of the CDR3: TGTGCCTGTGACATGATACTGGGGGATACGGGTCCACAACCAGGAAACGATAAACTCATCTTT.

Of note for this clone: A far larger clone is one nucleotide away, so this likely arose from a read error. The same CDR3 arises from other DNA sequences in this sample as well. The V gene is TRDV2, the J gene TRDJ1; 10 nucleotides line up with TRDD3. The length of the CDR3 is 19 residues. Germline loops: CDR1 GEAIGNYY, CDR2 EKD. V shed 0 bases, J shed 0 bases, and the junction held 12 bases outside the gene matches. CDR3 sequence (DNA): TGTGCCTGTGACACCGTACTGGGGGATCCTTTCCCGTACACCGATAAACTCATCTTT. Translating it yields CACDTVLGDPFPYTDKLIF.

The sample holds a few counts of this clone. This DNA's translation and the protein TCRdb lists, from a much larger clone, do not match at residue 2, likely due to a read error; the protein shown is translated from the DNA. This rearrangement joins TRDV2 to TRDJ1, with 8 bases that match TRDD3. Germline CDR1 reads GEAIGNYY; CDR2 reads EKD. There are 16 residues in the CDR3. In DNA, the CDR3 is TGTTCCTGTGACACAATGGCTGGGGGACCCACCGATAAACTCATCTTT. Residues: CSCDTMAGGPTDKLIF.

Concerning this clone: The translation of this DNA and the TCRdb protein of a much larger clone differ at residue 10, probably owing to a read error; the protein shown here is translated from the DNA. The rearrangement joins TRDV2 to TRDJ1; maybe TRDD3 (5 bases). CDR1 is GEAIGNYY, CDR2 EKD, per germline. Between the trimmed V and J ends, which lost 0 bases and 7 bases, there was a span of 17 bases. The CDR3 sequence is 15 residues long. In nucleotides, the CDR3 is TGTGCCTGTGACACCGTCGGGCGGGATGCGGGTAAACTCATCTTT. It is translated as CACDTVGRDAGKLIF.

This clone was found a few times. V gene TRDV2 combines with J gene TRDJ3; 8 nucleotides line up with TRDD3. V dropped 2 bases and J dropped 1; count of bases not matched to a gene: 9. CDR1 GEAIGNYY and CDR2 EKD come from the germline V gene. CDR3 length equals 19 residues. The DNA for the CDR3 is TGTGCCTGTGACAATACTGGGGGTGCCGCGTCCTGGGACACCCGACAGATGTTTTTC. Its translation: CACDNTGGAASWDTRQMFF.

Comments on this clone: A far larger clone is a single base away, which makes a read error likely. Other DNA variants within this sample encode the same CDR3. The V and J genes are TRDV2 and TRDJ1, with D possibly TRDD3 on 5 matching bases. Trimming pared 1 base from V and 1 base from J, leaving 12 bases between. Germline V lookup: CDR1 GEAIGNYY, CDR2 EKD. CDR3 size: 15 residues. The DNA for the CDR3 is TGTGCCTGTGACACTCTAGGGGAGCCCACCGATAAACTCATCTTT. Residues: CACDTLGEPTDKLIF.